The 29 T cell receptor beta chains reported below all come from one sample, sequenced in a study of T cells expressing NK-cell markers. TCRdb reprocessed the 5' RACE reads and stores each CDR3 protein as one record, lacking DNA. The table for this sample gives some 390,000 distinct CDR3 sequences. The material sequenced was blood T cells: a sorted CD56 or NKG2C T cell subset, CD4+ or CD8+ T cells, or bulk PBMC T cells (not recorded which). Receptors originate from a woman aged 45-65 years in good health.

This sequence joins TRBV6-5 and TRBJ2-1; TCRdb gives TRBD2 as the D gene, but with no DNA this cannot be confirmed. This CDR3 has 15 residues. The germline CDR1 and CDR2 sequences are MNHEY and SVGAGI. The CDR3 region is CASNPGLAIYNEQFF.

The chain employs TRBV20-1 and TRBJ2-3; the TCRdb call, TRBD2, lacks DNA for checking. This CDR3 is 15 amino acids long. Germline-derived CDR1 and CDR2 are DFQATT and SNEGSKA (reference sequence). Here the CDR3 reads CSASPTSGVTDTQYF.

The chain combines TRBV28 with TRBJ2-3; TCRdb reports TRBD2, a call that lacks DNA to check it against. Per germline, CDR1 MDHEN and CDR2 SYDVKM. The CDR3 is 16 residues long. CDR3 sequence: CASSLVGLALTDTQYF.

V usage is TRBV3-1 and J usage is TRBJ2-1; TCRdb indicates TRBD2, and absent DNA this call remains unverified. The CDR3 totals 15 residues. CDR1 is LGHDT, CDR2 YNNKEL, per germline (reference sequence). CDR3 amino acids: CASSHTAGEANEQFF.

The chain links TRBV4-1 to TRBJ1-1; TCRdb reports TRBD1, a call that lacks DNA to check it against. Germline V gene lookup returns CDR1 MGHRA and CDR2 YSYEKL. CDR3 size: 17 residues. CDR3 protein: CASSPISRDRGNTEAFF.

The chain joins TRBV5-4 to TRBJ1-3; TCRdb selects TRBD1, and the lack of DNA leaves this call unchecked. Germline assignment: CDR1 SGHNT and CDR2 YYREEE (reference sequence). The CDR3 is 14 residues long. This CDR3 reads CASSPGYGGNTIYF.

The rearrangement uses TRBV29-1 and TRBJ2-7. Looked up from germline, CDR1 is SQVTM and CDR2 is ANQGSEA. The CDR3 extends over 12 amino acids. The CDR3 sequence: CSVLTVNYEQYF.

V and J are TRBV7-8 and TRBJ2-2. CDR1 and CDR2 (germline): SGHVS, FQNEAQ. The CDR3 totals 11 residues. The CDR3: CASTTGGELFF.

The CDR3 loop reads CASSTGVRETQYF. The rearrangement joins TRBV2 to TRBJ2-5; the D call of TRBD1 rests on TCRdb alone, since no DNA is present to check it. This CDR3 is 13 amino acids long. CDR1 SNHLY and CDR2 FYNNEI come from the germline V gene.

The rearrangement uses TRBV15 and TRBJ2-1; the D gene TCRdb calls, TRBD2, cannot be checked with no DNA. Germline lookup yields CDR1 LNHNV and CDR2 YYDKDF (reference sequence). The CDR3 runs 16 residues. CDR3 amino acids: CATSRDPSGAYNEQFF.

V is TRBV5-1 and J is TRBJ2-2. The CDR3 has 13 residues. Germline lookup yields CDR1 SGHRS and CDR2 YFSETQ. The CDR3: CASSSNHGRELFF.

V and J are TRBV20-1 and TRBJ2-5; TCRdb's D call, TRBD2, is unchecked because there is no DNA. CDR1 and CDR2 from the germline V gene are DFQATT and SNEGSKA (reference sequence). The CDR3 contains 16 residues. CDR3: CSASPSGRGRQETQYF.

The chain has TRBV6-5 and TRBJ2-2; TCRdb's D call of TRBD1 is untestable without DNA. Germline V CDR1 and CDR2: MNHEY, SVGAGI. The CDR3 runs 22 residues. CDR3 loop: CASSYSGGTLSTQASNTGELFF.

This rearrangement joins TRBV5-5 to TRBJ1-4; TCRdb's D gene call, TRBD1, goes unchecked for lack of DNA. This CDR3 comprises 14 residues. Germline CDR1 reads SGHKS; CDR2 reads YYEKEE (reference sequence). The CDR3 loop is CASSQGASNEKLFF.

The chain has TRBV11-3 and TRBJ2-2; the TCRdb call, TRBD1, lacks DNA for checking. This CDR3 spans 15 amino acids. In germline, CDR1 is SGHNT, CDR2 YENEEA. The CDR3 sequence: CASSLAGAVTGELFF.

The chain recombines TRBV15 with TRBJ2-1. The germline V gene encodes CDR1 LNHNV and CDR2 YYDKDF (reference sequence). The CDR3 is made up of 14 amino acids. The chain's CDR3 is CATSRDRRPKEQFF.

The chain carries TRBV12-3 or TRBV12-4 and TRBJ2-3; TCRdb's D gene call, TRBD1, goes unchecked for lack of DNA. The CDR3 runs 16 residues. This CDR3 is CASSLWPTAPRDTQYF.

This sequence joins TRBV5-1 and TRBJ2-3; TCRdb names TRBD1, which stays unverified in the absence of DNA. The length of the CDR3 is 17 residues. Germline V gene sequence: CDR1 SGHRS, CDR2 YFSETQ. This CDR3 is CASSLAGKRGSTDTQYF.

The chain joins TRBV19 to TRBJ2-7. CDR1 is LNHDA, CDR2 SQIVND, per germline (reference sequence). This CDR3 contains 13 residues. The CDR3: CASARSRSYEQYF.

The rearrangement uses TRBV11-2 and TRBJ2-2; TCRdb gives TRBD2 as the D gene, but with no DNA this cannot be confirmed. Germline CDR1 and CDR2: SGHAT and FQNNGV. The CDR3 contains 16 residues. CDR3 sequence reads: CASRPGLAGVGGELFF.

The J gene is TRBJ2-1, the V gene TRBV24-1; the D call from TCRdb, TRBD1, cannot be confirmed without DNA. The CDR3 is 14 amino acids. Germline assignment: CDR1 KGHDR and CDR2 SFDVKD. This CDR3 is CATSDFRAGHEQFF.

V and J are TRBV10-3 and TRBJ1-1; TCRdb's D call of TRBD1 is untestable without DNA. Germline V gives CDR1 ENHRY, CDR2 SYGVKD. This CDR3 comprises 17 residues. The CDR3 protein is CAIRPHLETGLNTEAFF.

The J gene is TRBJ2-2, the V gene TRBV19; TCRdb proposes TRBD1, but this gene call is untestable without DNA. The CDR3 is 14 amino acids. Germline CDR1 LNHDA, CDR2 SQIVND (reference sequence). The CDR3 here is CATTPLRGSGELFF.

This rearrangement joins TRBV6-1 to TRBJ2-3; lacking DNA, the TRBD1 call made by TCRdb goes unchecked. This CDR3 region has 13 residues. CDR1 and CDR2 from the germline V gene are MNHNS and SASEGT. This CDR3 is CASTSPLEGAQYF.

The J gene is TRBJ2-1, the V gene TRBV7-8. The CDR3 length is 14 residues. Germline V gives CDR1 SGHVS, CDR2 FQNEAQ. The CDR3 sequence: CASSLAGVWNEQFF.

V gene TRBV29-1 combines with J gene TRBJ2-7. The CDR3 extends over 14 amino acids. CDR1 and CDR2 (germline): SQVTM, ANQGSEA. The CDR3 sequence is CSVDGLAGTYEQYF.

The V gene is TRBV21-1, the J gene TRBJ1-2. TRBV21-1 is noted as a pseudogene. This CDR3 has 14 amino acids. CDR3 amino acids: CASITGSSNYGYTF.

The genes are TRBV7-9 and TRBJ1-1; TCRdb's assignment of TRBD1 cannot be checked, as there is no DNA. Germline loops: CDR1 SEHNR, CDR2 FQNEAQ (reference sequence). This CDR3 comprises 15 residues. The CDR3 protein is CASQDSAWGDTEAFF.

The chain combines TRBV5-1 with TRBJ2-3. The germline V gene has CDR1 SGHRS and CDR2 YFSETQ. The CDR3 length is 13 residues. CDR3 in amino acids: CASWREDTDTQYF.